Listed below are T cell receptor beta chains from one sample, sequenced in a study of response to subunit inactivated influenza vaccine. MiXCR was run by TCRdb on the RT-PCR reads, yielding one entry per CDR3 protein. The sample has about 500,000 distinct CDR3 sequences, 16% seen once; the top ten hold less than 4%. This specimen consisted of CD4+ T cells sorted from PBMCs, obtained less than 30 months after vaccination. These receptors were collected from a man between 50 and 69 years old who received an inactivated influenza vaccine. Both conserved end residues are part of each CDR3. A D gene is named only where the DNA matches it firmly. Clone size, where shown, is once, few, many, or a class for clones that have expanded.

D,size,J,V,CDR3,DNA
TRBD2,NA,TRBJ2-1,TRBV6-4,CASRLAGGSNEQFF,TGTGCCAGCAGACTAGCGGGGGGTTCCAATGAGCAGTTCTTC
TRBD2,NA,TRBJ2-1,TRBV7-2,CASSWGLAYNEQFF,TGTGCCAGCAGCTGGGGACTAGCCTACAATGAGCAGTTCTTC
NA,many,TRBJ1-2,TRBV12-3/TRBV12-4,CASKSVGGSLYGYTF,TGTGCCAGCAAAAGTGTGGGAGGATCTCTCTATGGCTACACCTTC
TRBD1,few,TRBJ2-1,TRBV7-9,CASGKGTGYNNEQFF,TGTGCCAGCGGCAAGGGGACAGGGTATAACAATGAGCAGTTCTTC
NA,NA,TRBJ2-5,TRBV18,CASSPGPMETQYF,TGTGCCAGCTCACCAGGACCGATGGAGACCCAGTACTTC
NA,many,TRBJ2-7,TRBV28,CASSFGSGVVDF,TGTGCCAGCAGTTTCGGGAGTGGGGTTGTGGACTTC
NA,few,TRBJ2-7,TRBV20-1,CSAFDRNSHEQYF,TGCAGTGCTTTCGACAGGAACTCCCACGAGCAGTACTTC
TRBD1,many,TRBJ1-5,TRBV6-5,CASSYSAGGLQPQHF,TGTGCCAGCAGTTACTCGGCAGGGGGACTTCAGCCCCAGCATTTT
NA,NA,TRBJ2-3,TRBV25-1,CASRGQTYTDTQYF,TGTGCCAGCAGGGGACAAACCTACACAGATACGCAGTATTTT
NA,few,TRBJ1-3,TRBV5-5,CASSLGPASGNTIYF,TGTGCCAGCAGCTTGGGACCGGCCTCTGGAAACACCATATATTTT
NA,NA,TRBJ2-3,TRBV6-6,CASHQPGADTQYF,TGTGCCAGCCATCAACCGGGGGCAGATACGCAGTATTTT
NA,NA,TRBJ1-3,TRBV4-1,CASSPHLSRMNTIYF,TGCGCCAGCAGCCCCCACCTATCTCGTATGAACACCATATATTTT
TRBD2,NA,TRBJ2-1,TRBV20-1,CSARPLAGAKVSYNEQFF,TGCAGTGCCAGGCCCCTAGCGGGAGCGAAGGTCTCCTACAATGAGCAGTTCTTC
NA,few,TRBJ2-1,TRBV6-1,CASKEIQSEWAHNEQFF,TGTGCCAGCAAAGAAATCCAGTCCGAGTGGGCCCACAATGAGCAGTTCTTC
NA,NA,TRBJ2-2,TRBV19,CASSIPENTGELFF,TGTGCCAGTAGTATACCCGAGAACACCGGGGAGCTGTTTTTT
TRBD1,few,TRBJ2-7,TRBV12-3/TRBV12-4,CASSFLGTGAEQYF,TGTGCCAGCAGTTTTTTAGGGACAGGGGCCGAGCAGTACTTC
NA,few,TRBJ2-2,TRBV2,CASPDTNTGELFF,TGTGCCAGCCCGGACACAAACACCGGGGAGCTGTTTTTT
NA,NA,TRBJ2-7,TRBV5-6,CASSRHDEQYF,TGTGCCAGCAGCCGCCACGACGAGCAGTACTTC
TRBD2,NA,TRBJ2-3,TRBV6-2/TRBV6-3,CASSLGTSRSTDTQYF,TGTGCCAGCAGTTTAGGGACTAGCCGGAGCACAGATACGCAGTATTTT
NA,few,TRBJ2-1,TRBV10-3,CAISSPLFNEQFF,TGTGCCATCAGTTCCCCTCTCTTTAATGAGCAGTTCTTC
NA,NA,TRBJ1-1,TRBV5-1,CASSWGGGTLNTEAFF,TGCGCCAGCAGTTGGGGCGGGGGCACCTTGAACACTGAAGCTTTCTTT
NA,few,TRBJ2-7,TRBV29-1,CSVGDFYEQYF,TGCAGCGTTGGGGACTTCTACGAGCAGTACTTC
TRBD1,NA,TRBJ1-6,TRBV4-2,CASSHRDRGDNSPLHF,TGTGCCAGCAGCCACAGGGACAGGGGGGATAATTCACCCCTCCACTTT
TRBD1,NA,TRBJ1-1,TRBV5-6,CASSQLNRGANTEAFF,TGTGCCAGCAGCCAACTAAACAGGGGAGCGAACACTGAAGCTTTCTTT
TRBD1,few,TRBJ1-6,TRBV28,CASSRGQDNSPLHF,TGTGCCAGCAGCCGAGGACAGGATAATTCACCCCTCCACTTT
NA,few,TRBJ1-1,TRBV7-2,CASSLLTLNTEAFF,TGTGCCAGCAGCTTATTGACACTGAACACTGAAGCTTTCTTT
TRBD2,NA,TRBJ2-1,TRBV7-2,CASSSIAGDREFF,TGTGCCAGCAGCTCTATAGCGGGGGACCGGGAGTTCTTC
NA,NA,TRBJ2-3,TRBV15,CATSRGSSGVSDTQYF,TGTGCCACCAGCAGAGGGTCTTCGGGAGTATCAGATACGCAGTATTTT
NA,NA,TRBJ2-1,TRBV7-2,CASSVQGRGLYNEQFF,TGTGCCAGCAGCGTACAAGGTCGCGGCCTTTACAATGAGCAGTTCTTC